This entry concerns a single TCR beta chain. This sample is drawn from a study of blood T cell repertoires in COVID-19. Study-level background: The origin of the acute and convalescent COVID-19 samples was the United States, Italy and Spain. PBMCs, B-cell-depleted T cells, or T cells were the source of the cDNA or gDNA that made up the material.

In the study's own analysis: Reference gene primers were amplified, and this amplification served to estimate nucleated cell counts. TCRdb's table, derived via immunoSEQ multiplex PCR, lists solely in-frame clones and lacks some. V, J and clone size reflect that table, while D and trimming were determined from the DNA. Seen here are approximately 150,000 clones, more than 70% observed once, and the top ten hold 25% to 35%. There are 15 residues in the CDR3. Germline CDR1 reads LNHDA; CDR2 reads SQIVND (reference sequence). Trimming took 4 bases from V and 9 from J; bases not matched to a gene: 10. This clonotype originated in a human donor in a cohort sampled during active COVID-19. The J gene is TRBJ2-1, the V gene TRBV19, with TRBD2 matching over 9 bases. Sequencing was performed on peripheral blood. The CDR3 spells CASSTEVGLAVEQFF. The CDR3 bases are TGTGCCAGTAGTACGGAGGTGGGACTAGCTGTTGAGCAGTTCTTC.